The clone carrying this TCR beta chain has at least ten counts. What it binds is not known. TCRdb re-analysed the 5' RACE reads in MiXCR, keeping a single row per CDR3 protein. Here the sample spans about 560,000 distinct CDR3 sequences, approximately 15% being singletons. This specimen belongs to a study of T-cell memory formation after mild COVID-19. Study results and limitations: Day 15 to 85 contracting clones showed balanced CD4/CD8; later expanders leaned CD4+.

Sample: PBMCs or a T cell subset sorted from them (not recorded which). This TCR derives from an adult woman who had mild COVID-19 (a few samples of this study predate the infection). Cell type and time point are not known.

CDR3 in amino acids: CATSDPLAGYSYNEQFF. The CDR3 DNA follows: TGTGCCACCAGTGATCCCCTGGCCGGCTACTCCTACAATGAGCAGTTCTTC. The chain employs TRBV24-1 and TRBJ2-1; the D is unclear. The germline gives CDR1 KGHDR, CDR2 SFDVKD. Deletions cut 3 bases from V and 0 bases from J, with 14 bases between. The CDR3 is made up of 17 amino acids.